This TCR beta chain originates from a study of cytomegalovirus exposure and HLA in healthy donors. Germline V gene data show CDR1 as SGDLS and CDR2 as YYNGEE. This CDR3 region has 14 residues. With regard to this clone: Its matching antigen is unknown. The junction departs from the called germline gene at one end, perhaps through a read error.

The PCR used 60 Vbeta and 13 Jbeta primers. Sequenced by immunoSEQ multiplex PCR; TCRdb stores in-frame clones only, minus some. The sample has about 130,000 clones, about 80% seen once. Regarding the study as a whole: Reported performance of the classifier showed diagnosis of cytomegalovirus status with high specificity and sensitivity. Cytomegalovirus-associated TCR beta chains were listed, numbering approximately 150.

The receptor was derived from a man under 40 in good health and CMV-seronegative. J is TRBJ1-5 and V is TRBV9, with D tentatively TRBD1 (5 bases). Sequenced input: PBMCs. Here the CDR3 reads CASSVDSTNQPQNF. The DNA for the CDR3 is TGTGCCAGCAGCGTTGACAGTACAAATCAGCCCCAGAATTTT.